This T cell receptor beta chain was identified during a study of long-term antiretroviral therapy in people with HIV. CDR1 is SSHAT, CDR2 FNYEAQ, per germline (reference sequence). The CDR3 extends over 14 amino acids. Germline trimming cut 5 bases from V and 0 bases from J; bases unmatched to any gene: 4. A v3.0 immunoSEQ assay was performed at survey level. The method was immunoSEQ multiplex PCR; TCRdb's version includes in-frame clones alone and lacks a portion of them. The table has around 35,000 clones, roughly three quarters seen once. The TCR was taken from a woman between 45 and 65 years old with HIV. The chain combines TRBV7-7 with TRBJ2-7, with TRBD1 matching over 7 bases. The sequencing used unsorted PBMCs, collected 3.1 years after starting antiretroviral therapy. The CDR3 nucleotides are TGTGCCAGCAGCGAGTACAGGGGCTCCTACGAGCAGTACTTC. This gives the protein CASSEYRGSYEQYF.